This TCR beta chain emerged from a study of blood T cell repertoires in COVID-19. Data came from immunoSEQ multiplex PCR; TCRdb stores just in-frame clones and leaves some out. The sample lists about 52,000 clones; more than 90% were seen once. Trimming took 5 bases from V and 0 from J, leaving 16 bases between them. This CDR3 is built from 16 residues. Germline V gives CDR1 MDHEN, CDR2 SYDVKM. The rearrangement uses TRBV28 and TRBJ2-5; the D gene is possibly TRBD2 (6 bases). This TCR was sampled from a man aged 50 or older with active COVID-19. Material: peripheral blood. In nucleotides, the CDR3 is TGTGCCAGCAGTGGGTGGAGGGGCGGGGACCAAGAGACCCAGTACTTC. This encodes CASSGWRGGDQETQYF.